A single sample gave rise to the 2 T cell receptor beta chains below, sequenced in a study of shared clonotypes between healthy human individuals. Profiling relied on immunoSEQ multiplex PCR, and the TCRdb table lists in-frame clones only, not all of them. The repertoire holds 450,000 to 500,000 clones, with roughly 80% as singletons. Sequencing was done on a sample of PBMCs. The receptors derive from a woman aged 35 to 49 in good health. Some clones in this sample may be carry-over from other donors' samples.

This rearrangement joins TRBV25-1 to TRBJ1-1; D not resolved. Trimming shortened V by 4 bases and J by 0 bases, and 15 bases separated the two germline ends. CDR1 and CDR2 from the germline V gene are MGHDK and SYGVNS. The CDR3 is made up of 16 amino acids. The CDR3 nucleotides are TGTGCCAGCAGTGGGCCGGGCCCCCAAATGAACACTGAAGCTTTCTTT. It translates to CASSGPGPQMNTEAFF.

Turning to this clone: A far larger clone differs by one base, so this is likely a read error. This same CDR3 is encoded by further DNA sequences in the sample. The chain is built from TRBV28 and TRBJ1-1; 8 bases align to TRBD1. Germline V gene sequence: CDR1 MDHEN, CDR2 SYDVKM. This CDR3 spans 16 amino acids. The CDR3 sequence: CASSFGQGLDYTEAFF. The CDR3, as DNA: TGTGCCAGCAGTTTCGGACAGGGCTTAGATTACACTGAAGCCTTCTTT.